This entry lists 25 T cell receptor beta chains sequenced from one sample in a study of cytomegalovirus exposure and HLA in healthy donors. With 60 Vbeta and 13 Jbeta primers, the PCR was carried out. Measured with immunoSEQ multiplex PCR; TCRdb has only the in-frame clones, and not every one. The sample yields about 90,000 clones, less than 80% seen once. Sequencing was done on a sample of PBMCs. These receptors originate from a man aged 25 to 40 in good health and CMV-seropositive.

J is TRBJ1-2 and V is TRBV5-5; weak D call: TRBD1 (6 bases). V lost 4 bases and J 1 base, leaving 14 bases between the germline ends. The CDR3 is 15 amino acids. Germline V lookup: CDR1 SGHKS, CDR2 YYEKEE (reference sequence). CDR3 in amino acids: CASSTWTVVNYGYTF. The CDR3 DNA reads TGTGCCAGCAGCACCTGGACAGTAGTTAACTATGGCTACACCTTC. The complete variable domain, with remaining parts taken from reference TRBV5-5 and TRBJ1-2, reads DAGVTQSPTHLIKTRGQQVTLRCSPISGHKSVSWYQQVLGQGPQFIFQYYEKEERGRGNFPDRFSARQFPNYSSELNVNALLLGDSALYLCASSTWTVVNYGYTFGSGTRLTVV.

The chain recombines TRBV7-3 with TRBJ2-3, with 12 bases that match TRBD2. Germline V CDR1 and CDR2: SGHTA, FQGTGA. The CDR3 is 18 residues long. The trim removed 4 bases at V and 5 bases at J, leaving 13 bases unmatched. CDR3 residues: CASSSETSGRFGRDTQYF. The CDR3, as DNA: TGTGCCAGCAGCTCGGAGACTAGCGGGAGATTTGGGAGAGATACGCAGTATTTT. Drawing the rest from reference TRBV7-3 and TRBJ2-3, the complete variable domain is GAGVSQTPSNKVTEKGKYVELRCDPISGHTALYWYRQSLGQGPEFLIYFQGTGAADDSGLPNDRFFAVRPEGSVSTLKIQRTERGDSAVYLCASSSETSGRFGRDTQYFGPGTRLTVL.

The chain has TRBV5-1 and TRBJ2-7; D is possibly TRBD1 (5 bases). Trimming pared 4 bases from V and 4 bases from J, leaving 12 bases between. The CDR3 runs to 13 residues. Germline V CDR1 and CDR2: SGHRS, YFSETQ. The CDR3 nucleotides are TGCGCCAGCAGCGGGGCCTCAAGGTACGAGCAGTACTTC. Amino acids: CASSGASRYEQYF.

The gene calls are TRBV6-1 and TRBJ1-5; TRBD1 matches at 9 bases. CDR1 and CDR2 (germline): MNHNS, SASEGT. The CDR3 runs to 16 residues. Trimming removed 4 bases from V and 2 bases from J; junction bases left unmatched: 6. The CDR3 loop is CASSAGTGMGNQPQHF. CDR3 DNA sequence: TGTGCCAGCAGTGCCGGGACAGGGATGGGCAATCAGCCCCAGCATTTT.

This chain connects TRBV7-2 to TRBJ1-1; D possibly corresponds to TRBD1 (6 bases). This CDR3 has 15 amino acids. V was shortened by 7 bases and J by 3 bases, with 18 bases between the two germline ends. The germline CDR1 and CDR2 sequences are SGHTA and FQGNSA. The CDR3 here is CASTLRGRGDTEAFF. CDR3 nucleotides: TGTGCCAGCACCCTCAGGGGCCGGGGGGACACTGAAGCTTTCTTT.

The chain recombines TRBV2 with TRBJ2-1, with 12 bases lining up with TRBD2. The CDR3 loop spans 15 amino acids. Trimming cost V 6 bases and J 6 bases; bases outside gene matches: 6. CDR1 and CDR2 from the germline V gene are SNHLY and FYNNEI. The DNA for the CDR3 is TGTGCCAGCAGAAAAGAGACTAGCGGGAGCAATGAGCAGTTCTTC. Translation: CASRKETSGSNEQFF.

The CDR3 coding sequence is TGTGCCAGTAGTGTGGACTACTCTGGAAACACCATATATTTT. Protein product: CASSVDYSGNTIYF. This chain uses TRBV19 with TRBJ1-3, with D unresolved. The CDR3 covers 14 residues. Trimming took off 5 bases at V and 0 bases at J, with 8 bases between the two ends. Germline CDR1 is LNHDA and CDR2 is SQIVND (reference sequence).

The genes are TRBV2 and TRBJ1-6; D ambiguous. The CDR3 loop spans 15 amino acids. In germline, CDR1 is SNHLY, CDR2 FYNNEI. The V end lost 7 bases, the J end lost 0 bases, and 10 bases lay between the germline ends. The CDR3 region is CASNPPGSYNSPLHF. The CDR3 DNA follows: TGTGCCAGCAACCCCCCAGGCTCCTATAATTCACCCCTCCACTTT.

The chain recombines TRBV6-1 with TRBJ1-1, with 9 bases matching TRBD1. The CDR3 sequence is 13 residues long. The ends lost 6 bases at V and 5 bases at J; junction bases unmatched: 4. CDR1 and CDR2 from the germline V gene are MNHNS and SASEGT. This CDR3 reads CASRRDRETEAFF. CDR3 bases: TGTGCCAGCAGGAGGGACAGGGAGACTGAAGCTTTCTTT.

CDR3 in DNA: TGTGCCTGGAGTGCTCCTAACTATGGCTACACCTTC. Protein sequence: CAWSAPNYGYTF. The chain carries TRBV30 and TRBJ1-2; D is undetermined. CDR1 is GTSNPN and CDR2 is SVGIG in the germline V gene (reference sequence). V was cut by 1 base and J by 0 bases, with 3 bases left in between. This CDR3 spans 12 amino acids.

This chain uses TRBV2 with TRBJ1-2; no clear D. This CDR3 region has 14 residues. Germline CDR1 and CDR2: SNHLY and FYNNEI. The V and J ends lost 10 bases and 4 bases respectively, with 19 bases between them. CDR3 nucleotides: TGTGCCACCCTCCCTAGCCCCCGGTTCTATGGCTACACCTTC. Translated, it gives CATLPSPRFYGYTF.

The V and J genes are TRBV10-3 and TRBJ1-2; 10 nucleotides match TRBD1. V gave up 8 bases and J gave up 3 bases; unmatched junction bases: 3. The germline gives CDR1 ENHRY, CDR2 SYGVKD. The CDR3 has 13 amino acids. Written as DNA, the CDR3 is TGTGCCATCGGGGGGACAGGGGACTATGGCTACACCTTC. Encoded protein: CAIGGTGDYGYTF.

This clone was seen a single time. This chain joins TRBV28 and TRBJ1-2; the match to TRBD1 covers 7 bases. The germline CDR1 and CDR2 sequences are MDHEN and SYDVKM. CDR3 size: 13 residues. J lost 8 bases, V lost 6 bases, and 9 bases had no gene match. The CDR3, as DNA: TGTGCCAGCAGGATTCAGGGGGTGGGGGGCTACACCTTC. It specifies CASRIQGVGGYTF.

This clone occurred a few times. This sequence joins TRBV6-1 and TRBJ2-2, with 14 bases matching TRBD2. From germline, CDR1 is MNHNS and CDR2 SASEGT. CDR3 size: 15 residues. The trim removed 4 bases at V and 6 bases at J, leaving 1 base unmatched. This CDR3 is CASSGLAGGPGELFF. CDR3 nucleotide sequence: TGTGCCAGCAGTGGACTAGCGGGGGGGCCCGGGGAGCTGTTTTTT.

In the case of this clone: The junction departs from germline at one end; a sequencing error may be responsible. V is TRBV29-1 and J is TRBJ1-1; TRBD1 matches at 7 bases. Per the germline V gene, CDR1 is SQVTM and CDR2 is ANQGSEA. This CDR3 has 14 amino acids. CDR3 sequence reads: CSVLSRGMNPEAFF. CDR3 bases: TGCAGCGTTTTATCCAGGGGGATGAACCCTGAAGCTTTCTTT. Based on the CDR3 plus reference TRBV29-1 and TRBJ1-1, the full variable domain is SAVISQKPSRDICQRGTSLTIQCQVDSQVTMMFWYRQQPGQSLTLIATANQGSEATYESGFVIDKFPISRPNLTFSTLTVSNMSPEDSSIYLCSVLSRGMNPEAFFGQGTRLTVV.

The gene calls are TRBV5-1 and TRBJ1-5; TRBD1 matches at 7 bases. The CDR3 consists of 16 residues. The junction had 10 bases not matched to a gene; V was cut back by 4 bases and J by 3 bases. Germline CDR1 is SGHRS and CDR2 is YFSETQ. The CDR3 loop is CASSPGWDRDNQPQHF. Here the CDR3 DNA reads TGCGCCAGCAGCCCTGGGTGGGACAGAGACAATCAGCCCCAGCATTTT.

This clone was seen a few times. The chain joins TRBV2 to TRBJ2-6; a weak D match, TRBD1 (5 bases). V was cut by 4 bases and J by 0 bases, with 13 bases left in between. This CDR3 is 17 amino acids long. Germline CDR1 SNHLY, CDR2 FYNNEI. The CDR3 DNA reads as TGTGCCAGCAGTGCGGACACCACCCTCTCTGGGGCCAACGTCCTGACTTTC. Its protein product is CASSADTTLSGANVLTF.

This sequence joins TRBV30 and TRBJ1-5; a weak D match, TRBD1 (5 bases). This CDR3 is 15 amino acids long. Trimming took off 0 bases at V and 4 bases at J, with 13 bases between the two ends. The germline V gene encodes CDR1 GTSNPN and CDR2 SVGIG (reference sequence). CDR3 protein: CAWSVGDSLNQPQHF. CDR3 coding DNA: TGTGCCTGGAGTGTAGGAGACAGCTTAAATCAGCCCCAGCATTTT.

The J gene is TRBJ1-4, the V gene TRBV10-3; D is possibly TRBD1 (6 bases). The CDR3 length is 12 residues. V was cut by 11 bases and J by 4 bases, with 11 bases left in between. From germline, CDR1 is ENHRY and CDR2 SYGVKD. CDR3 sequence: CAASGVNEKLFF. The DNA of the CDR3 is TGTGCCGCCTCAGGGGTTAATGAAAAACTGTTTTTT.

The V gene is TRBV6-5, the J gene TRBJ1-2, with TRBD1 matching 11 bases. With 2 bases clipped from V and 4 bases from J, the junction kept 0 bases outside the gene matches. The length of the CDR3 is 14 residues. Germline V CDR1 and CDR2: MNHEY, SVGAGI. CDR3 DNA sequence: TGTGCCAGCAGTTACGGGACAGGGGGCTATGGCTACACCTTC. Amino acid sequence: CASSYGTGGYGYTF.

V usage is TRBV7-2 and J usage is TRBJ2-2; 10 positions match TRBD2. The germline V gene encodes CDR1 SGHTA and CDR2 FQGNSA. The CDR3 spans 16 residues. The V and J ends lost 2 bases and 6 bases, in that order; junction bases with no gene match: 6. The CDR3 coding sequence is TGTGCCAGCAGCTTAAGGGGGCTAGCGGGAGCCGGGGAGCTGTTTTTT. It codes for CASSLRGLAGAGELFF.

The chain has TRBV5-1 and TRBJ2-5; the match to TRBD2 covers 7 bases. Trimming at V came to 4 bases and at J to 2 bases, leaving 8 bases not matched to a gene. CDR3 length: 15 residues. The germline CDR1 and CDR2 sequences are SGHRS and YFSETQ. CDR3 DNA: TGCGCCAGCAGCCACCAGGGAGCGGGACAAGAGACCCAGTACTTC. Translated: CASSHQGAGQETQYF.

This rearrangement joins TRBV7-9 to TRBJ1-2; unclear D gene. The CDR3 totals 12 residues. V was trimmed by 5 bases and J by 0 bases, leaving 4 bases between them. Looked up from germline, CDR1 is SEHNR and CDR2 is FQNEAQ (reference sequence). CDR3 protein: CASSPANYGYTF. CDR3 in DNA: TGTGCCAGCAGCCCCGCTAACTATGGCTACACCTTC.

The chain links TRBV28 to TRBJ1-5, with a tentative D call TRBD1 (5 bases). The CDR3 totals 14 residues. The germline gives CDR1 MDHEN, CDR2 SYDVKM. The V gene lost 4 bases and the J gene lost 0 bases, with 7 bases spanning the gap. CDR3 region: CASSYQGSNQPQHF. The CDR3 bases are TGTGCCAGCAGTTATCAGGGTAGCAATCAGCCCCAGCATTTT.

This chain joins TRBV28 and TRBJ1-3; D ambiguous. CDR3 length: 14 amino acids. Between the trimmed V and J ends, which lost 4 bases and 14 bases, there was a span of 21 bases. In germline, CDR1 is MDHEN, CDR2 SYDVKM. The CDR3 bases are TGTGCCAGCAGTTCCATCTTCTTGACGGACTCCTTATATTTT. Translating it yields CASSSIFLTDSLYF.